This T cell receptor beta chain originates from a study of response to subunit inactivated influenza vaccine. This clonotype was observed a handful of times. TCRdb redid the calling of the RT-PCR reads with MiXCR, one entry per CDR3 protein. The data contain about 540,000 distinct CDR3 sequences, around 21% of them singletons. Another study also made use of these data, one on T cells expressing NK-cell markers. Per that study: 5'RACE template switching built TCR beta cDNA with unique molecular identifiers. In sorted CD3+CD56+NKG2C+, CD3+CD56+NKG2C- and CD3+CD56-NKG2C+ T cells, TCR beta repertoires were obtained. There were seven HCMV-seropositive donors and one seronegative donor among the eight sequenced.

Here the sequenced sample was CD4+ T cells sorted from PBMCs, taken 12 days after vaccination. This clonotype was sampled from a man aged 50-59 years who received an inactivated influenza vaccine.

CDR3 DNA sequence: TGCAGTGCTAGAGATCTGCGGGGGGGTGACAATGAGCAGTTCTTC. Protein: CSARDLRGGDNEQFF. This chain links TRBV20-1 with TRBJ2-1, with TRBD2 matching over 9 bases. The J segment lost 5 bases and the V segment lost 0 bases, leaving 5 bases of the junction unmatched. Germline values: CDR1 DFQATT, CDR2 SNEGSKA (reference sequence). The CDR3 runs 15 residues.